Listed below are T cell receptor beta chains from one sample, sequenced in a study of Ad26.COV2.S vaccination and SARS-CoV-2 variants. Profiled with immunoSEQ multiplex PCR; TCRdb holds only in-frame clones, not every one. The sample carries 330,000 or so clones, roughly 88% recorded once. The starting material was peripheral blood, obtained in a trial of Ad26.COV2.S vaccine versus placebo. The receptors were sampled from a person aged 18-65 years who received the Ad26.COV2.S COVID-19 vaccine or a placebo. Each CDR3 is given with its conserved first and last residue. The order of the fields is CDR3 DNA, CDR3 protein, D gene, clone size, V gene, J gene. D genes are given only for firm matches. Clone size, where shown, is once, few, many, or a class for clones that have expanded.

cdr3_nt: TGCGCCAGCAGCCAAGATCCGGGAGGACGAGAGACCCAGTACTTC; cdr3_aa: CASSQDPGGRETQYF; d_call: TRBD2; clone_size: .; v_call: TRBV4-1; j_call: TRBJ2-5
cdr3_nt: TGTGCCAGCAGGGTTGGCGGGAACGTGGGAGGTGAGCAGTTCTTC; cdr3_aa: CASRVGGNVGGEQFF; d_call: .; clone_size: once; v_call: TRBV2; j_call: TRBJ2-1
cdr3_nt: TGTGCCAGCAGTCCTACAGGGGTCCAAGAGACCCAGTACTTC; cdr3_aa: CASSPTGVQETQYF; d_call: TRBD1; clone_size: .; v_call: TRBV5-4; j_call: TRBJ2-5
cdr3_nt: TGTGCCAGCAGCCGGGACTACAGCTCCTACAATGAGCAGTTCTTC; cdr3_aa: CASSRDYSSYNEQFF; d_call: TRBD2; clone_size: .; v_call: TRBV7-3; j_call: TRBJ2-1
cdr3_nt: TGTGCCAGCAGCCCCGGGACAGGGAACGTTGTTATAGGGAATGAGCAGTTCTTC; cdr3_aa: CASSPGTGNVVIGNEQFF; d_call: TRBD1; clone_size: .; v_call: TRBV9; j_call: TRBJ2-1
cdr3_nt: TGTGCCAGCAGTTTGGGTTCGAACACCGGGGAGCTGTTTTTT; cdr3_aa: CASSLGSNTGELFF; d_call: .; clone_size: .; v_call: TRBV27; j_call: TRBJ2-2
cdr3_nt: TGTGCCAGTTCGGACAGTTCCAGCAATCAGCCCCAGCATTTT; cdr3_aa: CASSDSSSNQPQHF; d_call: .; clone_size: .; v_call: TRBV19; j_call: TRBJ1-5
cdr3_nt: TGTGCCTGGAGTGTGTGGCGTCGGACTAGCGGGAGAAACAATGAGCAGTTCTTC; cdr3_aa: CAWSVWRRTSGRNNEQFF; d_call: TRBD2; clone_size: .; v_call: TRBV30; j_call: TRBJ2-1
cdr3_nt: TGTGCCAGTAGTTTCGCGGCAACTAATGAAAAACTGTTTTTT; cdr3_aa: CASSFAATNEKLFF; d_call: .; clone_size: once; v_call: TRBV19; j_call: TRBJ1-4
cdr3_nt: TGTGCCAGCAGCGTGGGACAGCTAAATTCACCCCTCCACTTT; cdr3_aa: CASSVGQLNSPLHF; d_call: TRBD1; clone_size: .; v_call: TRBV9; j_call: TRBJ1-6
cdr3_nt: TGTGCCAGCAGACCTTCTAGCGGAGGAGATACGCAGTATTTT; cdr3_aa: CASRPSSGGDTQYF; d_call: TRBD2; clone_size: .; v_call: TRBV6-5; j_call: TRBJ2-3
cdr3_nt: TGCGCCAGCAGCCCACAGGGGAACAAAAACATTCAGTACTTC; cdr3_aa: CASSPQGNKNIQYF; d_call: TRBD1; clone_size: .; v_call: TRBV5-1; j_call: TRBJ2-4
cdr3_nt: TGTGCCAGCAGCCCGGGTTGGAAGGGAGACTATGGCTACACCTTC; cdr3_aa: CASSPGWKGDYGYTF; d_call: .; clone_size: .; v_call: TRBV7-6; j_call: TRBJ1-2
cdr3_nt: TGTGCCAGCAGTCGCCCAGGGAGAGCTGAAGCTTTCTTT; cdr3_aa: CASSRPGRAEAFF; d_call: .; clone_size: few; v_call: TRBV6-2/TRBV6-3; j_call: TRBJ1-1
cdr3_nt: TGCGCCAGCAGCCAAGAAGTTGGGACTGGGGCCTCCAATGAGCAGTTCTTC; cdr3_aa: CASSQEVGTGASNEQFF; d_call: .; clone_size: .; v_call: TRBV4-3; j_call: TRBJ2-1
cdr3_nt: TGCGCCAGCAGCCAAGAGGGGGTCGGGGTCTACAATGAGCAGTTCTTC; cdr3_aa: CASSQEGVGVYNEQFF; d_call: .; clone_size: .; v_call: TRBV4-3; j_call: TRBJ2-1
cdr3_nt: TGTGCCATCTCTCGGACCGACCATCGGGGGGAGCAGTACTTC; cdr3_aa: CAISRTDHRGEQYF; d_call: .; clone_size: .; v_call: TRBV10-3; j_call: TRBJ2-7
cdr3_nt: TGTGCCAGCAAACCCGGGACGGCGAATGAAAAACTGTTTTTT; cdr3_aa: CASKPGTANEKLFF; d_call: .; clone_size: .; v_call: TRBV5-4; j_call: TRBJ1-4
cdr3_nt: TGTGCCAGCAGCCAAGAATCCGATAAGCCCCAGCATTTT; cdr3_aa: CASSQESDKPQHF; d_call: .; clone_size: .; v_call: TRBV4-2; j_call: TRBJ1-5
cdr3_nt: TGTGCCATCAGTGTACAGGGGGGAAACACTGAAGCTTTCTTT; cdr3_aa: CAISVQGGNTEAFF; d_call: TRBD1; clone_size: .; v_call: TRBV10-3; j_call: TRBJ1-1
cdr3_nt: TGCGCCAGCAGCCCTAGCGGGAGCTCCTACAATGAGCAGTTCTTC; cdr3_aa: CASSPSGSSYNEQFF; d_call: TRBD2; clone_size: .; v_call: TRBV4-1; j_call: TRBJ2-1
cdr3_nt: TGTGCCAGCAGTTTGGGGGGGTCGGGATATCAGCCCCAGCATTTT; cdr3_aa: CASSLGGSGYQPQHF; d_call: .; clone_size: .; v_call: TRBV27; j_call: TRBJ1-5
cdr3_nt: TGTGCCAGCTCACCGCTTCAAGGGGTTTTGGACACTGAAGCTTTCTTT; cdr3_aa: CASSPLQGVLDTEAFF; d_call: .; clone_size: .; v_call: TRBV18; j_call: TRBJ1-1
cdr3_nt: TGCGCCAGCAGCCGGACAGGGAGTCAGGATCTGCCCCAGCATTTT; cdr3_aa: CASSRTGSQDLPQHF; d_call: TRBD1; clone_size: .; v_call: TRBV5-1; j_call: TRBJ1-5
cdr3_nt: TGTGCCAGTAGTATGGCCTCCGGGACTAGCGGGGGGGCCCACTACGAGCAGTACTTC; cdr3_aa: CASSMASGTSGGAHYEQYF; d_call: TRBD2; clone_size: .; v_call: TRBV19; j_call: TRBJ2-7
cdr3_nt: TGTGCCAGCTCACCACCATCAGGGGATGGCAATGAGCAGTTCTTC; cdr3_aa: CASSPPSGDGNEQFF; d_call: .; clone_size: .; v_call: TRBV18; j_call: TRBJ2-1
cdr3_nt: TGTGCCATCGGACAGGGCGGGGGGTATAGCAATCAGCCCCAGCATTTT; cdr3_aa: CAIGQGGGYSNQPQHF; d_call: TRBD1; clone_size: .; v_call: TRBV10-3; j_call: TRBJ1-5
cdr3_nt: TGCGCCAGCAGCTTGGGACAGGGGGTTGGAAACACCATATATTTT; cdr3_aa: CASSLGQGVGNTIYF; d_call: TRBD1; clone_size: .; v_call: TRBV5-1; j_call: TRBJ1-3
cdr3_nt: TGTGCCAGCAGCTTAGAACGGGAGACCCAGTACTTC; cdr3_aa: CASSLERETQYF; d_call: .; clone_size: .; v_call: TRBV7-8; j_call: TRBJ2-5
cdr3_nt: TGTGCCAGCAGCTTACTGGGGGGAGTTAAGGGCAATGAGCAGTTCTTC; cdr3_aa: CASSLLGGVKGNEQFF; d_call: .; clone_size: .; v_call: TRBV13; j_call: TRBJ2-1
cdr3_nt: TGTGCCAGCAGCTTAGCGGCCGGACTCTATGGCTACACCTTC; cdr3_aa: CASSLAAGLYGYTF; d_call: .; clone_size: .; v_call: TRBV7-8; j_call: TRBJ1-2
cdr3_nt: TGCGCCAGCAGCAGGGGATTTGGCTACACCTTC; cdr3_aa: CASSRGFGYTF; d_call: .; clone_size: few; v_call: TRBV5-1; j_call: TRBJ1-2
cdr3_nt: TGTGCCAGCAGCTTAGGGCCACAGGGGAGGGATATCTCTGGGGCCAACGTCCTGACTTTC; cdr3_aa: CASSLGPQGRDISGANVLTF; d_call: .; clone_size: few; v_call: TRBV7-6; j_call: TRBJ2-6
cdr3_nt: TGTGCCAGTTCAGCGACGGTGACAACTAATGAAAAACTGTTTTTT; cdr3_aa: CASSATVTTNEKLFF; d_call: .; clone_size: .; v_call: TRBV27; j_call: TRBJ1-4
cdr3_nt: TGTGCCAGCAGCATTACAGGGTTTGGTGGCTACACCTTC; cdr3_aa: CASSITGFGGYTF; d_call: .; clone_size: .; v_call: TRBV7-9; j_call: TRBJ1-2
cdr3_nt: TGTGCCAGCAGTCGCCGGGGTACAACCTACGAGCAGTACTTC; cdr3_aa: CASSRRGTTYEQYF; d_call: .; clone_size: .; v_call: TRBV7-2; j_call: TRBJ2-7